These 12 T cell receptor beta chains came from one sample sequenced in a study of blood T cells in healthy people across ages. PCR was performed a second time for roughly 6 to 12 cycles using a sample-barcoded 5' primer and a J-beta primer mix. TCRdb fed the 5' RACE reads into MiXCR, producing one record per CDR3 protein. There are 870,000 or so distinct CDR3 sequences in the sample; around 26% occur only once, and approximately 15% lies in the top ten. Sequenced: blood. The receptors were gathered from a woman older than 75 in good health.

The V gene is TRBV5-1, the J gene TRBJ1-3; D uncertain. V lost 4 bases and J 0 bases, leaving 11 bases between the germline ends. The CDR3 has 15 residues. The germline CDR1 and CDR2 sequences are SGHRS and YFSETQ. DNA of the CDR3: TGCGCCAGCAGCCCAGACACCTACTCTGGAAACACCATATATTTT. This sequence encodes CASSPDTYSGNTIYF.

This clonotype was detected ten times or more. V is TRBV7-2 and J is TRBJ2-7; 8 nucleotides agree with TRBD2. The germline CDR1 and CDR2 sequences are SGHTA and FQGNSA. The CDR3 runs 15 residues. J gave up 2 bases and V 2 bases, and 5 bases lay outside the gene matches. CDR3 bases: TGTGCCAGCAGCTTAAATAGCGGGGATACCTACGAGCAGTACTTC. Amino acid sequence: CASSLNSGDTYEQYF.

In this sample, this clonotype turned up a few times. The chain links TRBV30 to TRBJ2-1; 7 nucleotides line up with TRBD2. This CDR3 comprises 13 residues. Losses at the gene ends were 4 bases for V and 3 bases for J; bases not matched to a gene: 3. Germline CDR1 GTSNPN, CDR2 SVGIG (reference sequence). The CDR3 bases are TGTGCCTGGAAACGCGGGGGCTACAATGAGCAGTTCTTC. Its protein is CAWKRGGYNEQFF.

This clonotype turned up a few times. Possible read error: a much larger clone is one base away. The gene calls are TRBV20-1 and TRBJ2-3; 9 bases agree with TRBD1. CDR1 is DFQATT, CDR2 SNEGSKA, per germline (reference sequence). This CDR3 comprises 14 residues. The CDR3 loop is CSAEPDRGTDAQYF. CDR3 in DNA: TGCAGTGCAGAACCGGACAGGGGCACAGATGCGCAGTATTTT.

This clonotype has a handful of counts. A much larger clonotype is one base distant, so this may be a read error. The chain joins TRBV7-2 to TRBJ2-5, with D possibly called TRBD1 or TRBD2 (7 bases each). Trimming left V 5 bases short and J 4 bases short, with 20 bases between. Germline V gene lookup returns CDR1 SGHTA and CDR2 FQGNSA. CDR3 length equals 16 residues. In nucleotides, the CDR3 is TGTGCCAGCAGCACCCAGGGGGGGCTAGCAGGAGAGACCCAGTACTTC. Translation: CASSTQGGLAGETQYF.

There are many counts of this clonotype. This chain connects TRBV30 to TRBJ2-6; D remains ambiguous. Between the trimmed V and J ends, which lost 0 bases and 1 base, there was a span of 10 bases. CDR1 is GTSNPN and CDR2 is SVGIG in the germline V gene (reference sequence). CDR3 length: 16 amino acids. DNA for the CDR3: TGTGCCTGGAGTGTACCGTCTGTATCTGGGGCCAACGTCCTGACTTTC. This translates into CAWSVPSVSGANVLTF.

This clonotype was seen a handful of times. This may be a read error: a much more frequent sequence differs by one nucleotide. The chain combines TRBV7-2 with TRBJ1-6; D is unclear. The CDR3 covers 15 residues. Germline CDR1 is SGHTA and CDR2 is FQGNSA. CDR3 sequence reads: CASSLADPINSPPHF. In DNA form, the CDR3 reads TGTGCCAGCAGCTTAGCCGACCCGATTAATTCACCCCCCCACTTT.

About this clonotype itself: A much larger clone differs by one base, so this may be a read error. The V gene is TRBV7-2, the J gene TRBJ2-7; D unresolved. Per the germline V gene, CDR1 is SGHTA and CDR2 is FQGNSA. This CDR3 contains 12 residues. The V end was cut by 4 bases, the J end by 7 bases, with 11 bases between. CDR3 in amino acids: CASSSTFDEQYF. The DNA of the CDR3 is TGTGCCAGCAGCTCCACGTTCGATGAGCAGTACTTC.

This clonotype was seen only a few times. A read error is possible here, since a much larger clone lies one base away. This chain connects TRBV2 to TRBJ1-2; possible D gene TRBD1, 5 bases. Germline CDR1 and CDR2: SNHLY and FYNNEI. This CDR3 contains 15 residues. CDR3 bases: TGTGTCAGCAGTGAGCGCGCCGGGACGGCGTTTGGCTACACCTTC. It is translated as CVSSERAGTAFGYTF.

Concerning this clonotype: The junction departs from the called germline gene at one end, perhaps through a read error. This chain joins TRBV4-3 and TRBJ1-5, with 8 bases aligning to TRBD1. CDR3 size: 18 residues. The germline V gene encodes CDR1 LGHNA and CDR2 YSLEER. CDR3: CAGSQAIQGAWGNQPQHF. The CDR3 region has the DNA TGCGCCGGCAGCCAAGCAATCCAGGGGGCGTGGGGCAATCAGCCCCAGCATTTT.

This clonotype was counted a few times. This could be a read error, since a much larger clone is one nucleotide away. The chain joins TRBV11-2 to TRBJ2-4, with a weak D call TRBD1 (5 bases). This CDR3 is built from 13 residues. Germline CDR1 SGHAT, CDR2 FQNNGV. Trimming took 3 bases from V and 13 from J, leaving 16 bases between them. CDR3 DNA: TGTGCCAGCAGCTTCGCAGGGATAAATGAGCAGTACTTC. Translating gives CASSFAGINEQYF.

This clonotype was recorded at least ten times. CDR3 protein: CSASRYSSGTDTQYF. The CDR3 DNA reads TGCAGTGCTAGCCGGTATTCTAGCGGCACAGATACGCAGTATTTT. J is TRBJ2-3 and V is TRBV20-1, with D possibly matching TRBD2 (6 bases). Between the trimmed V and J ends, which lost 3 bases and 1 base, there was a span of 14 bases. The germline gives CDR1 DFQATT, CDR2 SNEGSKA (reference sequence). The CDR3 has 15 amino acids.